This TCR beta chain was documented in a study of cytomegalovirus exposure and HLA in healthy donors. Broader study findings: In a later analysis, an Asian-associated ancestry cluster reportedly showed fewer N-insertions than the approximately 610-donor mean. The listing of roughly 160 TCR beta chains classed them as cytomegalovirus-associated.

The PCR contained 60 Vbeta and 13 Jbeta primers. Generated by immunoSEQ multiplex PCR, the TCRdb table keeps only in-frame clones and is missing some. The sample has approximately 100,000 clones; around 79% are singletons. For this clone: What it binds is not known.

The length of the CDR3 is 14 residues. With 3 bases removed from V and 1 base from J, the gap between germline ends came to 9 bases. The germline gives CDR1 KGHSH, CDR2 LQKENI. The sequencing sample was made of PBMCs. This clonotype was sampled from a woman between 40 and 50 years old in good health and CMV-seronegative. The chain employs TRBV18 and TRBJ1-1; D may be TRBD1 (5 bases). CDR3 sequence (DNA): TGTGCCAGCTCACCCGGGGGTAGGAACACTGAAGCTTTCTTT. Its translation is CASSPGGRNTEAFF.